A single sample is the source of the 17 T cell receptor beta chains below, sequenced in a study of T cell responses to AZD1222 COVID-19 vaccine. The protocol was immunoSEQ multiplex PCR, while the TCRdb copy is restricted to in-frame clones and leaves out a portion. There are about 120,000 clones in the sample; roughly 91% occur only once, and approximately 5% lies in the top ten. The source material was peripheral blood, sampled 28 days after the second AZD1222 dose. The receptors originated from an adult who received the AZD1222 COVID-19 vaccine.

The V and J genes are TRBV12-3 or TRBV12-4 and TRBJ1-5; 9 nucleotides match TRBD1. The V segment lost 5 bases and the J segment 5 bases; nucleotides outside the gene matches: 1. The CDR3 loop spans 13 amino acids. Written as DNA, the CDR3 is TGTGCCAGCAGTACAGGGGGCCATCAGCCCCAGCATTTT. This gives the protein CASSTGGHQPQHF.

This clone was seen only a few times. V is TRBV9 and J is TRBJ2-5; 9 bases match TRBD1. The germline V gene encodes CDR1 SGDLS and CDR2 YYNGEE. This CDR3 contains 13 residues. V was clipped by 3 bases and J by 5 bases; unmatched bases: 2. CDR3 DNA sequence: TGTGCCAGCAGCGGTGACAGGGGGGAGACCCAGTACTTC. It is translated as CASSGDRGETQYF.

The CDR3 here is CASSPTGTGKGYTF. The CDR3, as DNA: TGTGCCAGCAGTCCGACCGGGACAGGGAAAGGCTACACCTTC. The chain links TRBV6-5 to TRBJ1-2, with 9 bases fitting TRBD1. CDR3 size: 14 residues. Germline V gives CDR1 MNHEY, CDR2 SVGAGI. The ends lost 5 bases at V and 8 bases at J; junction bases unmatched: 9.

This clone appeared once. The CDR3 is CASSLGSGKTDTQYF. In nucleotides, the CDR3 is TGTGCCAGCAGCTTGGGAAGCGGGAAAACAGATACGCAGTATTTT. V and J are TRBV5-6 and TRBJ2-3; TRBD2 matches at 7 bases. The CDR3 contains 15 residues. In germline, CDR1 is SGHDT, CDR2 YYEEEE. With 0 bases clipped from V and 3 bases from J, the junction kept 4 bases outside the gene matches.

J is TRBJ2-3 and V is TRBV7-3; 10 bases map to TRBD2. CDR1 is SGHTA, CDR2 FQGTGA, per germline. The length of the CDR3 is 15 residues. Germline trimming cut 5 bases from V and 1 base from J; bases unmatched to any gene: 3. Written as DNA, the CDR3 is TGTGCCAGCAGCCAAGCGGGAGGGGGCACAGATACGCAGTATTTT. This translates into CASSQAGGGTDTQYF.

V usage is TRBV6-2 or TRBV6-3 and J usage is TRBJ1-5; D remains ambiguous. Germline CDR1 is MNHEY and CDR2 is SVGEGT. Trimming took off 3 bases at V and 6 bases at J, with 9 bases between the two ends. The CDR3 length is 13 residues. CDR3 in amino acids: CASSYIEGQPQHF. The CDR3 DNA is TGTGCCAGCAGTTATATCGAGGGTCAGCCCCAGCATTTT.

The rearrangement uses TRBV6-2 or TRBV6-3 and TRBJ1-2; 12 bases fit TRBD1. The CDR3 consists of 15 residues. Germline CDR1 reads MNHEY; CDR2 reads SVGEGT. The ends lost 5 bases at V and 7 bases at J; junction bases unmatched: 8. This chain's CDR3 is CASSAPGQGASGYTF. CDR3 nucleotide sequence: TGTGCCAGCAGTGCGCCGGGACAGGGGGCGTCTGGCTACACCTTC.

This chain joins TRBV5-6 and TRBJ2-7; no clear D gene. This CDR3 has 15 residues. The V end lost 0 bases, the J end lost 2 bases, and 12 bases lay between the germline ends. In germline, CDR1 is SGHDT, CDR2 YYEEEE. This CDR3 is CASSLDILSPYEQYF. The CDR3 nucleotides read TGTGCCAGCAGCTTGGATATTCTGTCTCCCTACGAGCAGTACTTC.

J is TRBJ2-5 and V is TRBV5-4, with 9 bases matching TRBD1. This CDR3 region has 16 residues. Losses at the gene ends were 5 bases for V and 1 base for J; bases not matched to a gene: 9. CDR1 and CDR2 from the germline V gene are SGHNT and YYREEE (reference sequence). The CDR3 region has the DNA TGTGCCAGCAGAAGACAGGGGGGGGTACTCCAAGAGACCCAGTACTTC. This codes for CASRRQGGVLQETQYF.

The chain has TRBV2 and TRBJ1-5; a possible D gene is TRBD1 (6 bases). The CDR3 has 15 residues. Germline V gene lookup returns CDR1 SNHLY and CDR2 FYNNEI. Trimming removed 8 bases from V and 1 base from J, with 15 bases in between. CDR3 sequence: CASLGLGASNQPQHF. The CDR3 bases are TGTGCCAGCTTGGGCTTGGGGGCGAGCAATCAGCCCCAGCATTTT.

This clone was found once. V is TRBV25-1 and J is TRBJ2-7; a weak D match, TRBD1 (5 bases). Germline CDR1 is MGHDK and CDR2 is SYGVNS. The CDR3 runs to 13 residues. V was clipped by 3 bases and J by 4 bases, with 10 bases between them. The CDR3 sequence: CASSDSGFYEQYF. The DNA of the CDR3 is TGTGCCAGCAGTGATTCAGGGTTTTACGAGCAGTACTTC.

The genes are TRBV6-1 and TRBJ1-2, with D uncertain. The V gene's germline CDR1 is MNHNS and CDR2 SASEGT. Trimming stripped 1 base from V and 1 base from J, with 4 bases between. The CDR3 is made up of 13 amino acids. The CDR3 region is CASSEDSNYGYTF. The DNA of the CDR3 is TGTGCCAGCAGTGAAGACAGTAACTATGGCTACACCTTC.

The chain is built from TRBV10-2 and TRBJ2-1; D gene uncertain. The V end lost 6 bases, the J end lost 9 bases, and 12 bases lay between the germline ends. This CDR3 has 12 residues. The V gene's germline CDR1 is WSHSY and CDR2 SAAADI. The chain's CDR3 is CASRKSGGEQFF. The DNA for the CDR3 is TGCGCCAGCAGGAAATCCGGCGGTGAGCAGTTCTTC.

The chain combines TRBV18 with TRBJ1-5; D is possibly TRBD1 (6 bases). Deletions cut 6 bases from V and 4 bases from J, with 10 bases between. The CDR3 has 13 amino acids. Germline V gene sequence: CDR1 KGHSH, CDR2 LQKENI. This chain's CDR3 is CASSGRGNQPQHF. CDR3 in DNA: TGTGCCAGCTCGGGGAGGGGGAATCAGCCCCAGCATTTT.

The J gene is TRBJ1-5, the V gene TRBV4-1, with D hard to call. Germline CDR1 reads MGHRA; CDR2 reads YSYEKL. Trimming removed 5 bases at V and 4 bases at J, with 15 bases between. This CDR3 region has 15 residues. This CDR3 is CASSSIPGLNQPQHF. The CDR3 DNA reads TGCGCCAGCAGCTCTATCCCGGGCCTTAATCAGCCCCAGCATTTT.

V usage is TRBV29-1 and J usage is TRBJ2-1; 12 bases are a match to TRBD1. The CDR3 runs 16 residues. Looked up from germline, CDR1 is SQVTM and CDR2 is ANQGSEA. Unmatched junction bases numbered 14, after V lost 5 bases and J lost 9 bases. CDR3 bases: TGCAGCGTTTTAGGAGGTCTGGGACAGGGGGCCCTTGAGCAGTTCTTC. Its translation is CSVLGGLGQGALEQFF.

The V gene is TRBV4-1, the J gene TRBJ2-7; D gene uncertain. The germline CDR1 and CDR2 sequences are MGHRA and YSYEKL. The CDR3 runs 12 residues. Trimming pared 1 base from V and 12 bases from J, leaving 13 bases between. CDR3 protein: CASSQVFGLRYF. In DNA form, the CDR3 reads TGCGCCAGCAGCCAAGTTTTCGGGTTAAGGTACTTC.